Only a few counts were recorded for the clone carrying this TCR beta chain. The target antigen is unknown. As every portion of the isolated RNA was reverse transcribed, the sequencing read expressed TCRB transcripts. Measured with immunoSEQ multiplex PCR; TCRdb has only the in-frame clones, and not every one. The data show about 260,000 clones, around 21% seen once. The sample comes from a study of beta chain features in type 1 diabetes. Broader study findings: In every one of the four CD4+ subsets, TCRB CDR3s were moderately but significantly shorter in Type 1 diabetes patients.

The germline CDR1 and CDR2 sequences are SGHDN and FVKESK. The CDR3 length is 15 residues. Germline trimming cut 5 bases from V and 6 bases from J; bases unmatched to any gene: 7. Sequencing used naive CD4+ T cells from blood. The chain uses TRBV14 and TRBJ2-3, with 11 bases matching TRBD2. This TCR derives from a woman aged 40 to 55 with type 1 diabetes. CDR3 amino acids: CASSITSGSMDTQYF. As DNA, the CDR3 is TGTGCCAGCAGCATCACTAGCGGGAGTATGGATACGCAGTATTTT.